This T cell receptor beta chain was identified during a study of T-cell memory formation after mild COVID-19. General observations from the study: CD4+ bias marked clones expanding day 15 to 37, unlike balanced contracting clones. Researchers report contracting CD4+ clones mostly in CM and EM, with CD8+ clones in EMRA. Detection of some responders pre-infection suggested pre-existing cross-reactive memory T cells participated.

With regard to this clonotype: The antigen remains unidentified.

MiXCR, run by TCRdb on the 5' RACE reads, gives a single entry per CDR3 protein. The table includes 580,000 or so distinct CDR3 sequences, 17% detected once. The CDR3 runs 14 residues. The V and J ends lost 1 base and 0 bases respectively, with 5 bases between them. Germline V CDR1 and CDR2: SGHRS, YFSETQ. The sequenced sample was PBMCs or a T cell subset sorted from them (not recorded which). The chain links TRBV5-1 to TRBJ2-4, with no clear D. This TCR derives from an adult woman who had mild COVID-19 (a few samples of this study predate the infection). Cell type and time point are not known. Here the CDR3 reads CASSLTVAKNIQYF. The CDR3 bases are TGCGCCAGCAGCTTGACTGTAGCCAAAAACATTCAGTACTTC.